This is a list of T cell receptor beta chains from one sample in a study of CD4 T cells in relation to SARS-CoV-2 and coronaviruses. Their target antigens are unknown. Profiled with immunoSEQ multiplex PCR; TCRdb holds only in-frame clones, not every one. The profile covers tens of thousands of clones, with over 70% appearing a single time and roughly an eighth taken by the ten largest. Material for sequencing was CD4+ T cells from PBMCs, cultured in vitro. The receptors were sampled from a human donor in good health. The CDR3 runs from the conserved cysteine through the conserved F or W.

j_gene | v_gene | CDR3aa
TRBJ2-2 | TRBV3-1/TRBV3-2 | CASSSTTNTGELFF
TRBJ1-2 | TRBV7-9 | CASSLGGLGYGYTF
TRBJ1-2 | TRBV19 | CASSLWGYENYGYTF
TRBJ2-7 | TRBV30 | CAWSVGSGTGIYEQYF
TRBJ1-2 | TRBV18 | CASSPQGEVYGYTF
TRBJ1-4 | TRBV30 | CAWSPGDNEKLFF
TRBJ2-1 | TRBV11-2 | CASSLVGGKVVEQFF
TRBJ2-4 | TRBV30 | CAWQVGGRENIQYF
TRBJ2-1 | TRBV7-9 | CASSLNGVSGTYNEQFF
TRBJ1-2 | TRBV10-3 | CAISEEPNYGYTF
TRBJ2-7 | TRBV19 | CASSIGSYEQYF
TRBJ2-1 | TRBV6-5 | CASSYLGLVGEQFF
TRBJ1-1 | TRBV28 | CATTGTTAGRDTEAFF
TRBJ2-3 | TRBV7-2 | CASSLYTDTQYF
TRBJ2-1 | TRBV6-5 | CASSNRGEQFF
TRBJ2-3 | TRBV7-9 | CASLGRGGVTDTQYF
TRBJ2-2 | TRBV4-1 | CASSPLGGELFF
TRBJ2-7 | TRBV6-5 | CASSYFRGEQYF
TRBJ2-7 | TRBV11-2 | CASSPVNRVYEQYF
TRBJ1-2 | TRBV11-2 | CASSLRRGTGYMVF
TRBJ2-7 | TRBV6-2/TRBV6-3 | CASSYIWGHEQYF
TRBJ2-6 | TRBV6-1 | CASSEAQSGANVLTF